This T cell receptor (beta chain) was recorded in a study of cytomegalovirus exposure and HLA in healthy donors (dated by TCRdb to 2016 to 2017). A note on the overall study: The roughly 670 repertoires of the first cohort and the roughly 120 validation repertoires were produced on the same platform, according to a later analysis. The study was designed to test whether signatures of past pathogen exposure could be identified by cataloging public T cell receptors. The study combined high-throughput TCR immunosequencing, statistical association of individual TCRs with disease status, and machine learning to predict cytomegalovirus infection status. In addition to the first cohort of 666 subjects, a separate validation cohort of 130 or so different subjects was used.

The full study reports these points: A later analysis had no HLA typing for the validation cohort, so co-occurrence there was scored across all 130 or so repertoires. Cytomegalovirus status was reported to be diagnosed by the classifier with high specificity and sensitivity in both the original and validation cohorts. In vitro tests confirmed that three of the cytomegalovirus-associated TCR beta chains recognize cytomegalovirus antigens. The study listed 150 to 200 TCR beta chains as associated with cytomegalovirus. Subsequent analysis determined that TCRs grouped into clusters in the first cohort also showed a tendency toward co-occurrence across the 130 or so validation repertoires, and 85% to 95% of cluster scores exceeded 0. The authors suggested that the approach could potentially be generalized to other disease states and immunological phenotypes. Most TCR sequences were observed very rarely across donors, whereas some public TCRs were present in many individuals.

Donors formed part of the validation cohort, which comprised fewer than 150 subjects and was distinct from the first cohort of 690 or so subjects. Worth noting for this clone: The target of this receptor is not known. Base qualities are not at hand, and no much larger clone is one base apart.

Trimming leaves V shorter by 2 bases and J shorter by 3 bases, with the junction holding 15 bases beyond the gene matches. Taken from the germline V gene, the CDR1 and CDR2 loops are MNHNS and SASEGT. From its cysteine to its phenylalanine, the CDR3 spans 19 amino acids. Just the 57-base CDR3 DNA is kept, in frame starting at base 1. The method behind the library was the immunoSEQ multiplex PCR assay. Per the source publication's procedure: A statistical classification framework was developed to diagnose cytomegalovirus status using the catalog of TCR beta chain sequences. TCRdb mirrors the immuneACCESS table, restricted to in-frame sequences. Some clones are absent from its copies; in checked studies, under half trace to an unresolved V gene, and the reason for the others is unknown. The D gene and trimming were derived from the DNA, and the V and J assignments and clone size from that table. This sample gives 230,000 or so clones in total; 85% to 90% of them show up just once. The top ten constitute 2.9% of the sample.

Sequenced: PBMCs. The receptor was derived from a woman aged 18 to 35 in good health and CMV-seronegative. This sequence uses TRBV6-1 and TRBJ2-7; the central 11 bases match TRBD2. Read as DNA, the sequence is TGTGCCAGCAGTGAATACCCTGGGCTAGCGGGAGGTATTAGCTACGAGCAGTACTTC. The encoded protein is CASSEYPGLAGGISYEQYF.